These T cell receptor beta chains were read from a single sample in a study of blood T cell repertoires in COVID-19. Clones were sequenced by immunoSEQ multiplex PCR, and TCRdb holds only the in-frame ones, with some missing. The sample holds 80,000 to 100,000 clones, roughly 86% seen once. The sequenced sample consisted of peripheral blood. All receptors derive from a man in his forties or fifties with acute or convalescent COVID-19. Both conserved end residues are part of each CDR3.

j_call: TRBJ1-1
v_call: TRBV12-3/TRBV12-4
cdr3_length: 12
cdr3_aa: CASSFRTGAAFF

j_call: TRBJ2-7
v_call: TRBV7-2
cdr3_length: 14
cdr3_aa: CASSLERGSYEQYF

j_call: TRBJ2-1
v_call: TRBV3-1/TRBV3-2
cdr3_length: 16
cdr3_aa: CASRPASGFGAGEQFF

j_call: TRBJ2-1
v_call: TRBV11-2
cdr3_length: 17
cdr3_aa: CASSLDWGGRAGDEQFF

j_call: TRBJ2-7
v_call: TRBV7-9
cdr3_length: 15
cdr3_aa: CASSDLGGSSYEQYF

j_call: TRBJ1-1
v_call: TRBV5-1
cdr3_length: 15
cdr3_aa: CASSLALGVGAEAFF

j_call: TRBJ1-5
v_call: TRBV14
cdr3_length: 19
cdr3_aa: CASSQTTKAEQEKRGPQHF

j_call: TRBJ2-1
v_call: TRBV5-1
cdr3_length: 15
cdr3_aa: CASSLTSGSSNEQFF

j_call: TRBJ2-2
v_call: TRBV7-2
cdr3_length: 13
cdr3_aa: CASSFQQTGELFF

j_call: TRBJ2-7
v_call: TRBV29-1
cdr3_length: 14
cdr3_aa: CSVELHTGFNEQYF

j_call: TRBJ2-1
v_call: TRBV10-1
cdr3_length: 19
cdr3_aa: CASSDPSTGGLAGADEQFF

j_call: TRBJ1-5
v_call: TRBV12-5
cdr3_length: 14
cdr3_aa: CASGPSLSNQPQHF

j_call: TRBJ1-6
v_call: TRBV6-5
cdr3_length: 14
cdr3_aa: CASRNDRANSPLHF

j_call: TRBJ2-1
v_call: TRBV12-2
cdr3_length: 19
cdr3_aa: CASRHSLGGGLAGGNEQFF

j_call: TRBJ1-5
v_call: TRBV27
cdr3_length: 15
cdr3_aa: CASKMAGASNQPQHF

j_call: TRBJ1-5
v_call: TRBV7-9
cdr3_length: 14
cdr3_aa: CASSLDREPQPQHF

j_call: TRBJ1-1
v_call: TRBV6-5
cdr3_length: 12
cdr3_aa: CASTMGGGEAFF

j_call: TRBJ1-5
v_call: TRBV12-3/TRBV12-4
cdr3_length: 11
cdr3_aa: CASSQQGALHF

j_call: TRBJ1-1
v_call: TRBV27
cdr3_length: 14
cdr3_aa: CASSPSGGYTEAFF

j_call: TRBJ2-2
v_call: TRBV10-1
cdr3_length: 13
cdr3_aa: CASTGANTGELFF

j_call: TRBJ1-1
v_call: TRBV6-5
cdr3_length: 13
cdr3_aa: CASTKTGTAEAFF